This record covers a single T cell receptor beta chain. As yet, its antigen is unknown. Germline and junction disagree at one end, which may indicate a read error. The data are from a study of cytomegalovirus exposure and HLA in healthy donors. Whole-study results and caveats: V segments that were indistinguishable, TRBV6-2 and TRBV6-3 among them, were omitted from analysis. Across donors, presence/absence analyses took sequencing depth to be roughly uniform. An observed cluster of highly shared sequence variants was recorded as a likely sequencing artifact.

PCR employed 60 Vbeta and 13 Jbeta primers. Method: immunoSEQ multiplex PCR; TCRdb's copy keeps in-frame clones and lacks some. In the table there are approximately 140,000 clones, roughly four fifths of which are singletons. The CDR3 spans 13 residues. Germline assignment: CDR1 MDHEN and CDR2 SYDVKM. The sequenced material came from PBMCs. The TCR originated in a male donor in good health and CMV-seronegative. The rearrangement uses TRBV28 and TRBJ2-7; D remains ambiguous. The CDR3 loop reads CASSLWQSSEQYF. The CDR3 DNA follows: TGTGCCAGCAGTTTATGGCAGTCCTCCGAGCAGTACTTC.